The entry below describes one T cell receptor (beta chain). The antigen is unknown. The sample is drawn from a study of somatic mutations in cytotoxic T cells in rheumatoid arthritis. The study, taken as a whole, reports: Which antigens the expanded CD8+ clones targeted was unknown.

Clones were read by immunoSEQ multiplex PCR, and TCRdb kept only the in-frame ones, dropping some. The sample records about 14,000 clones, 77% being singletons. Between the trimmed V and J ends, which lost 4 bases and 7 bases, there was a span of 17 bases. Germline V gene data show CDR1 as SGHRS and CDR2 as YFSETQ. This CDR3 spans 15 amino acids. The J gene is TRBJ2-2, the V gene TRBV5-1; D is possibly TRBD1 or TRBD2 (5 bases each). The specimen was CD8+ T cells sorted from blood. This receptor was taken from an adult with rheumatoid arthritis. This CDR3 is CASSTLGASDGELFF. As DNA, the CDR3 is TGCGCCAGCAGCACCCTCGGGGCTTCCGACGGGGAGCTGTTTTTT.